The T cell receptor beta chain described here comes from a study of T cell repertoires in aging, cancer and after chemotherapy. About the research overall: Clear clonal overlap appeared across healthy donor samples taken over several months to years.

Notes on the study in general: Immunological memory after chemotherapy cannot be judged from the repertoire data. Untreated cancer patients had significantly lower blood TCR diversity than age-matched healthy donors. In healthy donors, age-related TCR diversity loss mainly reflected lost richness.

Multiplex touch-down PCR with TRB-A/B primers amplified rearranged V-D-J TRB sequences. TCRdb independently ran MiXCR on the multiplex PCR reads; one entry per CDR3 protein. The sample comprises 8,500 to 10,000 distinct CDR3 sequences, about 37% of which are singletons, and 9.9% rests with the top ten. Peripheral blood genomic DNA, not sorted cells or RNA, was the template. Trimming took 4 bases from V and 2 from J, leaving 12 bases between them. Per the germline V gene, CDR1 is MNHEY and CDR2 is SMNVEV (reference sequence). The CDR3 sequence is 14 residues long. This clonotype was seen more than once but under ten times. Its antigen is still unknown.

The receptor comes from a human donor in good health. The source material was blood. The chain carries TRBV27 and TRBJ2-7, with D maybe TRBD2 (5 bases). CDR3 residues: CASSYRESTYEQYF. The CDR3 bases are TGTGCCAGCAGTTACCGGGAAAGTACCTACGAGCAGTACTTC.